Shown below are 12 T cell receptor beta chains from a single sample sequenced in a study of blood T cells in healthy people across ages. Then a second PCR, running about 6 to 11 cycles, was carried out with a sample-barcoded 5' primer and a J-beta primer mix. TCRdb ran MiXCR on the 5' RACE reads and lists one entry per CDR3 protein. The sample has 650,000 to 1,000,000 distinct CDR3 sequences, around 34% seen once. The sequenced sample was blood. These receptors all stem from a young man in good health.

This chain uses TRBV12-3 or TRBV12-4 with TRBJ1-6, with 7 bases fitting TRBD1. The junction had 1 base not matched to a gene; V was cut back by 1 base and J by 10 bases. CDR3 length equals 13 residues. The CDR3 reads CASSLEGASPLHF. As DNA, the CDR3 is TGTGCCAGCAGTTTAGAGGGGGCCTCACCCCTCCACTTT.

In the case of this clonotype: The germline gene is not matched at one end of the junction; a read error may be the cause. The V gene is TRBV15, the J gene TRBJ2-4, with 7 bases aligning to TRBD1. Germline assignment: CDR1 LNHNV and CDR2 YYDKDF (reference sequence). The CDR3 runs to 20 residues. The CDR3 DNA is TGTGCCACCAGCAGAGATAAGGGGGCGATTATTTCCCTAGCCAAAACCATTCAGTACTTC. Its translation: CATSRDKGAIISLAKTIQYF.

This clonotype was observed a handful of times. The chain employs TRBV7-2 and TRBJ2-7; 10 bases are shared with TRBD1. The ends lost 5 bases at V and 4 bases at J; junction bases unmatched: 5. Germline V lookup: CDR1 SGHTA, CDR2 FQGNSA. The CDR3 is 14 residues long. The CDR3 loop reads CASSKGQGRYEQYF. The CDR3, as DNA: TGTGCCAGCAGCAAGGGACAGGGGAGATACGAGCAGTACTTC.

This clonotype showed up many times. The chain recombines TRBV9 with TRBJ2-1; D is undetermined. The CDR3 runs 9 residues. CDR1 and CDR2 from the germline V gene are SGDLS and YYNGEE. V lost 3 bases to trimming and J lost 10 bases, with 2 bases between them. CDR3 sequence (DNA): TGTGCCAGCAGCGAAGAGCAGTTCTTC. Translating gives CASSEEQFF.

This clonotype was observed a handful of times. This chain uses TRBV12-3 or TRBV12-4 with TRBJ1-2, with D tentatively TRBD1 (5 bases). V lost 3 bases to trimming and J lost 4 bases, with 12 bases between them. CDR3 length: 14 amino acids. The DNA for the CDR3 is TGTGCCAGCAGTTTTGGGGGGAAGATCTATGGCTACACCTTC. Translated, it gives CASSFGGKIYGYTF.

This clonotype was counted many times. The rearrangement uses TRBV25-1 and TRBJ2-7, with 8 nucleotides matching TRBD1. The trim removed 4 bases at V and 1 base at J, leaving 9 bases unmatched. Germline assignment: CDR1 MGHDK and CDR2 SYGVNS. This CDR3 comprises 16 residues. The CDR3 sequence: CASSGLKRDRSYEQYF. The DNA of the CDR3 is TGTGCCAGCAGTGGTCTAAAGAGGGACAGGTCCTACGAGCAGTACTTC.

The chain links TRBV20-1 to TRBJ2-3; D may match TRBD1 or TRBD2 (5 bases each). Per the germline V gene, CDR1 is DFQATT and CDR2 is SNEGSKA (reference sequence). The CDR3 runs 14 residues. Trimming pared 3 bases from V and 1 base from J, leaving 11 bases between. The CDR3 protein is CSARGTQGTDTQYF. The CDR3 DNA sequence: TGCAGTGCTAGGGGGACCCAGGGCACAGATACGCAGTATTTT.

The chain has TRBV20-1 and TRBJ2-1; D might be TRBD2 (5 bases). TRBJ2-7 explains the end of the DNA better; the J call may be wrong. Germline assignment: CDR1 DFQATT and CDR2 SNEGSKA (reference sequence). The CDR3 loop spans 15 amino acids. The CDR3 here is CSALRGFNSYNEQYF. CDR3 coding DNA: TGCAGTGCCCTGAGAGGGTTTAACTCCTACAATGAGCAGTACTTC.

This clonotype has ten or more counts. The CDR3 loop reads CASSYSTGGTDTQYF. For the CDR3, the DNA is TGTGCCAGCAGCTACTCGACAGGAGGTACAGATACGCAGTATTTT. V and J are TRBV7-7 and TRBJ2-3; D is perhaps TRBD1 (6 bases). The germline V and J ends were trimmed by 4 bases and 3 bases, with 14 bases remaining between them. The germline V gene encodes CDR1 SSHAT and CDR2 FNYEAQ (reference sequence). There are 15 residues in the CDR3.

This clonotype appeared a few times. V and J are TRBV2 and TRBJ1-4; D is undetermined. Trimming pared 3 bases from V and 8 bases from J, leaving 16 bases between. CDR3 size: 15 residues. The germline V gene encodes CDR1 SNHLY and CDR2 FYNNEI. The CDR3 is CASSEWALGEEKLFF. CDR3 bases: TGTGCCAGCAGTGAGTGGGCCCTGGGAGAGGAAAAACTGTTTTTT.

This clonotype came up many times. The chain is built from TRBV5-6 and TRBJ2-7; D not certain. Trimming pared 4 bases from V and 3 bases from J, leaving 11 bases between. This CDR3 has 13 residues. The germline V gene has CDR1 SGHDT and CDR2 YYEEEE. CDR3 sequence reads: CASSQISGYEQYF. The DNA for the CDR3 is TGTGCCAGCAGCCAAATCTCGGGCTACGAGCAGTACTTC.

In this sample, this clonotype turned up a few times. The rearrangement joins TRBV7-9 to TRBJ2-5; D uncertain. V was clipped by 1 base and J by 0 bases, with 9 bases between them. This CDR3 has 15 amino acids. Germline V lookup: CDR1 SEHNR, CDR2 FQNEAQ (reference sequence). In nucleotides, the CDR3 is TGTGCCAGCAGCTTAGTTTTTGGGGACCAAGAGACCCAGTACTTC. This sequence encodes CASSLVFGDQETQYF.